A single sample is the source of the 26 T cell receptor beta chains below, sequenced in a study of cytomegalovirus exposure and HLA in healthy donors. Vbeta (60) and Jbeta (13) primers were used in the PCR. Only in-frame clones appear in the TCRdb table, and some are missing; sequencing was by immunoSEQ multiplex PCR. The sample has some 57,000 clones, roughly 75% seen once. Material: PBMCs. These receptors all stem from a woman between 25 and 40 years old in good health and CMV-seronegative.

This clone was seen a few times. CDR3 DNA sequence: TGTGCCAGCAGCACCTCCGGGACAGGGGGCCTCTACGAGCAGTACGTC. Its protein product is CASSTSGTGGLYEQYV. J is TRBJ2-7 and V is TRBV5-6, with 12 bases fitting TRBD1. CDR1 is SGHDT, CDR2 YYEEEE, per germline. J lost 3 bases, V lost 4 bases, and 8 bases had no gene match. This CDR3 is 16 amino acids long.

The chain links TRBV21-1 to TRBJ2-7; the DNA was not compared with TRBD2, the D call given in the table. TRBV21-1 is classified as a pseudogene. The length of the CDR3 is 17 residues. The CDR3 DNA sequence: TGTGCCAGCAGCAAAGCGGGGAGGGCGGGAGGATGCTACGAGCAGTACGTC. It specifies CASSKAGRAGGCYEQYV.

This rearrangement joins TRBV29-1 to TRBJ1-2, with 9 bases matching TRBD1. Trimming removed 2 bases from V and 5 bases from J; junction bases left unmatched: 6. Germline V gene lookup returns CDR1 SQVTM and CDR2 ANQGSEA. The CDR3 is 14 amino acids. DNA for the CDR3: TGCAGCGTTGAAACGACGGGACAGGGATATGGCTACACCTTC. Amino acids: CSVETTGQGYGYTF. Drawing the rest from reference TRBV29-1 and TRBJ1-2, the complete variable domain is SAVISQKPSRDICQRGTSLTIQCQVDSQVTMMFWYRQQPGQSLTLIATANQGSEATYESGFVIDKFPISRPNLTFSTLTVSNMSPEDSSIYLCSVETTGQGYGYTFGSGTRLTVV.

This sequence joins TRBV6-6 and TRBJ2-1, with 7 bases matching TRBD1. The germline gives CDR1 MNHNY, CDR2 SVGAGI (reference sequence). The CDR3 is 13 residues long. V gave up 5 bases and J gave up 10 bases; unmatched junction bases: 8. The CDR3: CASSDTGAGEQFF. For the CDR3, the DNA is TGTGCCAGCAGTGACACAGGGGCCGGGGAGCAGTTCTTC.

The chain's CDR3 is CASSLGGAEQFF. The CDR3 DNA is TGTGCCAGCAGCCTTGGGGGGGCTGAGCAGTTCTTC. The V call is TRBV9, the J call TRBJ2-1, with TRBD2 as a possible D gene (7 bases). The germline V gene has CDR1 SGDLS and CDR2 YYNGEE. The V and J ends lost 4 bases and 9 bases respectively, with 11 bases between them. The CDR3 has 12 amino acids. Full variable domain (outside the CDR3, taken from reference TRBV9 and TRBJ2-1): DSGVTQTPKHLITATGQRVTLRCSPRSGDLSVYWYQQSLDQGLQFLIQYYNGEERAKGNILERFSAQQFPDLHSELNLSSLELGDSALYFCASSLGGAEQFFGPGTRLTVL.

This clone occurred once. The rearrangement uses TRBV5-1 and TRBJ1-3; D is uncertain. This CDR3 region has 15 residues. Per the germline V gene, CDR1 is SGHRS and CDR2 is YFSETQ. The V end lost 1 base, the J end lost 0 bases, and 8 bases lay between the germline ends. The CDR3 loop reads CASSLLSSSGNTIYF. DNA of the CDR3: TGCGCCAGCAGCTTGCTGTCCAGCTCTGGAAACACCATATATTTT.

The chain has TRBV14 and TRBJ2-1, with 8 bases lining up with TRBD2. The CDR3 has 14 amino acids. The junction had 1 base not matched to a gene; V was cut back by 3 bases and J by 3 bases. Germline lookup yields CDR1 SGHDN and CDR2 FVKESK. For the CDR3, the DNA is TGTGCCAGCAGCCAGGCGGGAGGCTACAATGAGCAGTTCTTC. It yields the protein CASSQAGGYNEQFF.

This chain uses TRBV7-3 with TRBJ1-1, with a weak D call TRBD1 (6 bases). This CDR3 spans 14 amino acids. V lost 1 base, J lost 4 bases, and 10 bases lay in between. Germline V gives CDR1 SGHTA, CDR2 FQGTGA. CDR3 sequence reads: CASSLNPGVTEAFF. In DNA form, the CDR3 reads TGTGCCAGCAGCTTAAATCCAGGGGTCACTGAAGCTTTCTTT.

The chain has TRBV10-3 and TRBJ2-3; perhaps TRBD2 as D (5 bases). V was shortened by 0 bases and J by 0 bases, with 10 bases between the two germline ends. The CDR3 spans 16 residues. Germline CDR1 ENHRY, CDR2 SYGVKD. The chain's CDR3 is CAISESSLDSTDTQYF. In nucleotides, the CDR3 is TGTGCCATCAGTGAGTCTTCACTAGATAGCACAGATACGCAGTATTTT.

This rearrangement joins TRBV5-4 to TRBJ2-7, with D possibly being TRBD1 (6 bases). The V gene lost 3 bases and the J gene lost 0 bases, with 19 bases spanning the gap. The CDR3 loop spans 17 amino acids. Germline V gene lookup returns CDR1 SGHNT and CDR2 YYREEE (reference sequence). The CDR3 region has the DNA TGTGCCAGCAGCTCCTCTCGAACGACAGGTAACTCCTACGAGCAGTACGTC. This translates into CASSSSRTTGNSYEQYV.

The CDR3 bases are TGTGCCAGCAGCTCCGGGGGAGGCCCAGATACGCAGTATTTT. It specifies CASSSGGGPDTQYF. This chain links TRBV11-2 with TRBJ2-3; D is possibly TRBD2 (6 bases). Between the trimmed V and J ends, which lost 4 bases and 4 bases, there was a span of 12 bases. The CDR3 totals 14 residues. Germline CDR1 SGHAT, CDR2 FQNNGV.

This rearrangement joins TRBV2 to TRBJ2-1, with 10 bases that match TRBD2. The CDR3 length is 15 residues. The junction had 10 bases not matched to a gene; V was cut back by 7 bases and J by 7 bases. CDR1 is SNHLY and CDR2 is FYNNEI in the germline V gene. This CDR3 reads CASKSGRAITNEQFF. The CDR3 DNA reads TGTGCCAGCAAAAGCGGGAGGGCCATAACGAATGAGCAGTTCTTC.

V is TRBV28 and J is TRBJ1-5, with TRBD1 identical over 7 bases. The CDR3 has 14 amino acids. From germline, CDR1 is MDHEN and CDR2 SYDVKM. After removal of 5 bases from V and 5 bases from J, the junction contained 6 bases not matched to a gene. The CDR3: CASSPTGTYQPQHF. Here the CDR3 DNA reads TGTGCCAGCAGTCCGACAGGGACCTATCAGCCCCAGCATTTT.

This clone turned up a few times. The genes are TRBV5-4 and TRBJ2-5; D gene uncertain. The CDR3 consists of 11 residues. The germline gives CDR1 SGHNT, CDR2 YYREEE (reference sequence). The V gene lost 4 bases and the J gene lost 2 bases, with 3 bases spanning the gap. This CDR3 is CASSQQETQYF. CDR3 DNA sequence: TGTGCCAGCAGCCAACAAGAGACCCAGTACTTC.

In this sample, this clone turned up once. The chain couples TRBV7-8 to TRBJ2-1, with D perhaps matching TRBD2 (6 bases). The germline gives CDR1 SGHVS, CDR2 FQNEAQ. This CDR3 is built from 18 residues. V shed 5 bases and J shed 1 base, with 21 bases lying between them. The CDR3 here is CASSPPLREARSYNEQFF. The CDR3 DNA follows: TGTGCCAGCAGCCCTCCTCTGCGGGAAGCAAGATCCTACAATGAGCAGTTCTTC.

This clone appeared a single time. The genes are TRBV11-3 and TRBJ2-1; possible D gene TRBD1, 6 bases. The CDR3 runs to 12 residues. The germline V and J ends were trimmed by 5 bases and 8 bases, with 10 bases remaining between them. Looked up from germline, CDR1 is SGHNT and CDR2 is YENEEA. CDR3 bases: TGTGCCAGCAGCGTTCAGGGGCATGAGCAGTTCTTC. The encoded protein is CASSVQGHEQFF.

This clone was picked up one time. The V gene is TRBV7-8, the J gene TRBJ2-1, with TRBD2 matching over 7 bases. The J segment lost 9 bases and the V segment lost 8 bases, leaving 13 bases of the junction unmatched. Germline V gene sequence: CDR1 SGHVS, CDR2 FQNEAQ. The CDR3 loop spans 14 amino acids. The DNA for the CDR3 is TGTGCCAGCGGCCGGGAGGAGAGATCGCCTGAGCAGTTCTTC. Its protein is CASGREERSPEQFF.

Only a few counts were recorded for this clone. The chain links TRBV6-6 to TRBJ2-1, with 12 bases lining up with TRBD2. V lost 7 bases and J lost 1; bases outside the gene matches: 5. There are 16 residues in the CDR3. Germline CDR1 reads MNHNY; CDR2 reads SVGAGI (reference sequence). CDR3 DNA: TGTGCCAGCACGCAACTAGCGGGAGGTTCCTACAATGAGCAGTTCTTC. This sequence encodes CASTQLAGGSYNEQFF.

V and J are TRBV7-9 and TRBJ2-7, with D maybe TRBD2 (6 bases). The V gene's germline CDR1 is SEHNR and CDR2 FQNEAQ (reference sequence). CDR3 length: 14 residues. DNA of the CDR3: TGTTCCAGCAGCTTAGGTAGCGGCACCTACGAGCAGTACGTC. It specifies CSSSLGSGTYEQYV.

The chain joins TRBV2 to TRBJ1-2; D is unresolved. Trimming left V 6 bases short and J 1 base short, with 12 bases between. Germline CDR1 and CDR2: SNHLY and FYNNEI. The CDR3 loop spans 14 amino acids. The DNA for the CDR3 is TGTGCCAGCAGCGATCTCACAGATAACTATGGCTACACCTTC. Translating it yields CASSDLTDNYGYTF.

V gene TRBV14 combines with J gene TRBJ1-2; TRBD1 aligns across 9 bases. The CDR3 covers 14 residues. Germline trimming cut 4 bases from V and 5 bases from J; bases unmatched to any gene: 5. From germline, CDR1 is SGHDN and CDR2 FVKESK. The DNA for the CDR3 is TGTGCCAGCAGCCGGGACAGGGTCCGGTATGGCTACACCTTC. Translation gives CASSRDRVRYGYTF.

The chain recombines TRBV9 with TRBJ2-7, with D perhaps TRBD2 (5 bases). Deletions cut 0 bases from V and 0 bases from J, with 16 bases between. From germline, CDR1 is SGDLS and CDR2 YYNGEE. This CDR3 has 17 amino acids. The CDR3 here is CASSVAPRTASSYEQYF. In DNA form, the CDR3 reads TGTGCCAGCAGCGTAGCTCCCCGGACTGCCAGCTCCTACGAGCAGTACTTC. Supplemented by reference TRBV9 and TRBJ2-7, the full variable domain reads DSGVTQTPKHLITATGQRVTLRCSPRSGDLSVYWYQQSLDQGLQFLIQYYNGEERAKGNILERFSAQQFPDLHSELNLSSLELGDSALYFCASSVAPRTASSYEQYFGPGTRLTVT.

The rearrangement links TRBV27 to TRBJ2-1; TRBD2 aligns across 7 bases. This CDR3 is 14 amino acids long. Looked up from germline, CDR1 is MNHEY and CDR2 is SMNVEV (reference sequence). With 3 bases clipped from V and 9 bases from J, the junction kept 8 bases outside the gene matches. The CDR3 is CASSFAGERGEQFF. The CDR3 region has the DNA TGTGCCAGCAGTTTCGCGGGAGAGAGGGGTGAGCAGTTCTTC.

The chain recombines TRBV28 with TRBJ1-1; TRBD1 matches at 7 bases. This CDR3 has 16 amino acids. With 5 bases clipped from V and 7 bases from J, the junction kept 16 bases outside the gene matches. CDR1 MDHEN and CDR2 SYDVKM come from the germline V gene. CDR3 amino acids: CASSPLDRINPNEAFF. The CDR3, as DNA: TGTGCCAGCAGTCCACTGGACAGGATAAACCCTAATGAAGCTTTCTTT. The full variable domain, its missing parts supplied by reference TRBV28 and TRBJ1-1, is DVKVTQSSRYLVKRTGEKVFLECVQDMDHENMFWYRQDPGLGLRLIYFSYDVKMKEKGDIPEGYSVSREKKERFSLILESASTNQTSMYLCASSPLDRINPNEAFFGQGTRLTVV.

The chain combines TRBV29-1 with TRBJ2-5, with 8 bases identical to TRBD2. Germline assignment: CDR1 SQVTM and CDR2 ANQGSEA. V lost 7 bases and J lost 1; bases outside the gene matches: 5. The CDR3 has 13 residues. CDR3 nucleotide sequence: TGCAGCGCCGGGGGGGGCACCCAAGAGACCCAGTACTTC. Protein: CSAGGGTQETQYF.

The V and J genes are TRBV6-5 and TRBJ2-2; D might be TRBD1 (6 bases). The CDR3 has 15 amino acids. Germline values: CDR1 MNHEY, CDR2 SVGAGI. With 7 bases removed from V and 5 bases from J, the gap between germline ends came to 17 bases. The CDR3, as DNA: TGTGCCAGCACCAACCTGGGGGCAGGTACCGGGGAGCTGTTTTTT. This codes for CASTNLGAGTGELFF.